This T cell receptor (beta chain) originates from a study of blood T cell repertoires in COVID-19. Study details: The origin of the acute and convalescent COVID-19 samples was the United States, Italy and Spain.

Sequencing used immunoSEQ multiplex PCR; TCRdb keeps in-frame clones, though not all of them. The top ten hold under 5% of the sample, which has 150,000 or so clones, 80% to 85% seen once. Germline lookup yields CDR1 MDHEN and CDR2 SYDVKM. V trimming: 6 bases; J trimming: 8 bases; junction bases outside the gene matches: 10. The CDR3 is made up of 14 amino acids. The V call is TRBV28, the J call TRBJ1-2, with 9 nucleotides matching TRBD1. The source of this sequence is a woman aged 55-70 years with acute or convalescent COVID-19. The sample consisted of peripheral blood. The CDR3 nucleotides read TGTGCCAGCAGGGCCGGAACAGGGGGCAAAGGCTACACCTTC. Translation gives CASRAGTGGKGYTF.